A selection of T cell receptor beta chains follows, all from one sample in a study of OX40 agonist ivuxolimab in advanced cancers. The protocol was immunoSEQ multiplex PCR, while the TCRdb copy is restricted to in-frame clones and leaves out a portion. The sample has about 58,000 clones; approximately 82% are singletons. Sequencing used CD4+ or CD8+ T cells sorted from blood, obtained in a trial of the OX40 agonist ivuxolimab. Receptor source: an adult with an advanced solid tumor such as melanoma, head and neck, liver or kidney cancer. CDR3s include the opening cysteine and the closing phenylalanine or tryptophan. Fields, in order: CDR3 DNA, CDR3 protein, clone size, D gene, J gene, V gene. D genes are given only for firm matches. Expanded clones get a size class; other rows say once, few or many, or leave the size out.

CDR3nt: TGCAGCGTTGAGCTCGTGTACGGTGAAGCTTTCTTT
CDR3aa: CSVELVYGEAFF
abundance: NA
d_gene: NA
j_gene: TRBJ1-1
v_gene: TRBV29-1

CDR3nt: TGTGCCAGCTCACCACCAGGACTAGGATCGTCCGAGCAGTACTTC
CDR3aa: CASSPPGLGSSEQYF
abundance: NA
d_gene: TRBD2
j_gene: TRBJ2-7
v_gene: TRBV18

CDR3nt: TGTGCCAGCAGCTTGGTAGGGGGCGGATATACTAACTATGGCTACACCTTC
CDR3aa: CASSLVGGGYTNYGYTF
abundance: few
d_gene: TRBD1
j_gene: TRBJ1-2
v_gene: TRBV5-6

CDR3nt: TGTGCCAGCAGCTTAGAAGTAAGGTTGGGCTACACCTTC
CDR3aa: CASSLEVRLGYTF
abundance: NA
d_gene: NA
j_gene: TRBJ1-2
v_gene: TRBV7-9

CDR3nt: TGTGCCAGCAGCCCTCAACAGGGACCCTACGAGCAGTACTTC
CDR3aa: CASSPQQGPYEQYF
abundance: NA
d_gene: NA
j_gene: TRBJ2-7
v_gene: TRBV7-2

CDR3nt: TGTGCCAGCAGGGCGGGAGCCTACGAGCAGTACTTC
CDR3aa: CASRAGAYEQYF
abundance: once
d_gene: TRBD2
j_gene: TRBJ2-7
v_gene: TRBV28

CDR3nt: TGTGCCAGCAGCTTAGATAGCCGAGCTCCGAGAGCCACCTACGAGCAGTACTTC
CDR3aa: CASSLDSRAPRATYEQYF
abundance: NA
d_gene: NA
j_gene: TRBJ2-7
v_gene: TRBV11-3

CDR3nt: TGTGCCAGTAGTACCCTAAAACAGGGAGGGGAGACCCAGTACTTC
CDR3aa: CASSTLKQGGETQYF
abundance: few
d_gene: NA
j_gene: TRBJ2-5
v_gene: TRBV19

CDR3nt: TGTGCCAGCAGTTATGAGATCGGTAATTCACCCCTCCACTTT
CDR3aa: CASSYEIGNSPLHF
abundance: few
d_gene: NA
j_gene: TRBJ1-6
v_gene: TRBV6-1

CDR3nt: TGTGCCATCAGTGACCCCGGGACAGATTCCTACGAGCAGTACTTC
CDR3aa: CAISDPGTDSYEQYF
abundance: NA
d_gene: TRBD1
j_gene: TRBJ2-7
v_gene: TRBV10-3

CDR3nt: TGTGCCAGTAGGGGGAACACTGAAGCTTTCTTT
CDR3aa: CASRGNTEAFF
abundance: NA
d_gene: NA
j_gene: TRBJ1-1
v_gene: TRBV19

CDR3nt: TGTGCCAGCAGCTTAGGGGGGGCAGGTTCGTTAGACTACACCTTC
CDR3aa: CASSLGGAGSLDYTF
abundance: NA
d_gene: NA
j_gene: TRBJ1-2
v_gene: TRBV7-2

CDR3nt: TGTGCCAGCAGCGACGGACCCTCAACTAATGAAAAACTGTTTTTT
CDR3aa: CASSDGPSTNEKLFF
abundance: NA
d_gene: NA
j_gene: TRBJ1-4
v_gene: TRBV7-9

CDR3nt: TGTGCCAGCAGCTTGTTGGGGGCGCAGTACGAGCAGTACTTC
CDR3aa: CASSLLGAQYEQYF
abundance: once
d_gene: NA
j_gene: TRBJ2-7
v_gene: TRBV5-5

CDR3nt: TGTGCCCGGGGGTGGCGATTCTTC
CDR3aa: CARGWRFF
abundance: once
d_gene: NA
j_gene: TRBJ2-1
v_gene: TRBV7-7

CDR3nt: TGCGCCAGCAGCTCGGGACAGGGTGAAAAACTGTTTTTT
CDR3aa: CASSSGQGEKLFF
abundance: few
d_gene: TRBD1
j_gene: TRBJ1-4
v_gene: TRBV5-1

CDR3nt: TGTGCCAGCTCACCAATCTGGGGGGACAGGGGCTACGAGCAGTACTTC
CDR3aa: CASSPIWGDRGYEQYF
abundance: NA
d_gene: TRBD1
j_gene: TRBJ2-7
v_gene: TRBV18

CDR3nt: TGTGCCAGCTCACCTGGACAGGGGCAAATGAACACTGAAGCTTTCTTT
CDR3aa: CASSPGQGQMNTEAFF
abundance: NA
d_gene: TRBD1
j_gene: TRBJ1-1
v_gene: TRBV18

CDR3nt: TGTGCCAGCAGCTCCAACGCGGGTTACGAGCAGTACTTC
CDR3aa: CASSSNAGYEQYF
abundance: NA
d_gene: NA
j_gene: TRBJ2-7
v_gene: TRBV7-3

CDR3nt: TGTGCCAGCAGTTTTCCCAGGGTGGGAAATGAAAAACTGTTTTTT
CDR3aa: CASSFPRVGNEKLFF
abundance: NA
d_gene: NA
j_gene: TRBJ1-4
v_gene: TRBV28

CDR3nt: TGCGCCAGCAGTACTACTTTGTCCTCTGGGGCCAACGTCCTGACTTTC
CDR3aa: CASSTTLSSGANVLTF
abundance: NA
d_gene: NA
j_gene: TRBJ2-6
v_gene: TRBV5-1

CDR3nt: TGTGCCAGCAGCTATGTGGACTATCCTTCCTACGAGCAGTACTTC
CDR3aa: CASSYVDYPSYEQYF
abundance: NA
d_gene: NA
j_gene: TRBJ2-7
v_gene: TRBV11-2

CDR3nt: TGTGCCAGCAGTGTTACCGGGACAGGGACTGAAAAACTGTTTTTT
CDR3aa: CASSVTGTGTEKLFF
abundance: once
d_gene: TRBD1
j_gene: TRBJ1-4
v_gene: TRBV6-1

CDR3nt: TGTGCCAGCAGTTACCAAGCTGCTCTGGGGAATGAGCAGTTCTTC
CDR3aa: CASSYQAALGNEQFF
abundance: NA
d_gene: NA
j_gene: TRBJ2-1
v_gene: TRBV6-6

CDR3nt: TGTGCCAGCAGCGACCCAAGGGGGACAGACTATAATTCACCCCTCCACTTT
CDR3aa: CASSDPRGTDYNSPLHF
abundance: NA
d_gene: TRBD1
j_gene: TRBJ1-6
v_gene: TRBV7-8

CDR3nt: TGTGCCAGCTCACCGTTCGGGGCAGGGGGTAATTCACCCCTCCACTTT
CDR3aa: CASSPFGAGGNSPLHF
abundance: NA
d_gene: TRBD1
j_gene: TRBJ1-6
v_gene: TRBV18

CDR3nt: TGTGCCAGCAGTTACTCGGGGGGTGCGATAGAACTGTTTTTT
CDR3aa: CASSYSGGAIELFF
abundance: NA
d_gene: NA
j_gene: TRBJ1-4
v_gene: TRBV6-6

CDR3nt: TGTGCCAGCAGCTTAGCGGCACAGGGCCAAGAGACCCAGTACTTC
CDR3aa: CASSLAAQGQETQYF
abundance: NA
d_gene: NA
j_gene: TRBJ2-5
v_gene: TRBV11-1

CDR3nt: TGTGCCAGCCAAAGGTTGTGGAACACCGGGGAGCTGTTTTTT
CDR3aa: CASQRLWNTGELFF
abundance: few
d_gene: NA
j_gene: TRBJ2-2
v_gene: TRBV27

CDR3nt: TGCGCCAGCAGCCAGGACCAGAGAGCTAACTATGGCTACACCTTC
CDR3aa: CASSQDQRANYGYTF
abundance: NA
d_gene: NA
j_gene: TRBJ1-2
v_gene: TRBV4-1

CDR3nt: TGTGCCAGCAGCTTATACGGGACAGGGGTGGCAGATACGCAGTATTTT
CDR3aa: CASSLYGTGVADTQYF
abundance: NA
d_gene: TRBD1
j_gene: TRBJ2-3
v_gene: TRBV7-3

CDR3nt: TGTGCCAGCTCACTTCCGGGACAGGGTGTCACCGGGGAGCTGTTTTTT
CDR3aa: CASSLPGQGVTGELFF
abundance: NA
d_gene: TRBD1
j_gene: TRBJ2-2
v_gene: TRBV18

CDR3nt: TGTGCCAGCAGACCGGACGGTTCCTACGAGCAGTACTTC
CDR3aa: CASRPDGSYEQYF
abundance: NA
d_gene: NA
j_gene: TRBJ2-7
v_gene: TRBV7-2

CDR3nt: TGCGCCAGCAGCCTTACAGGGGATACCGGGGAGCTGTTTTTT
CDR3aa: CASSLTGDTGELFF
abundance: few
d_gene: TRBD1
j_gene: TRBJ2-2
v_gene: TRBV4-3

CDR3nt: TGTGCCAGCAGCTATAGCGGGGGCCTCTCCGAGACCCAGTACTTC
CDR3aa: CASSYSGGLSETQYF
abundance: NA
d_gene: TRBD2
j_gene: TRBJ2-5
v_gene: TRBV7-9

CDR3nt: TGTGCCAGCAGAACAGGGGTGAACACTGAAGCTTTCTTT
CDR3aa: CASRTGVNTEAFF
abundance: NA
d_gene: TRBD1
j_gene: TRBJ1-1
v_gene: TRBV6-1

CDR3nt: TGTGCCAGCAGCCGGCAAGGGGGGGCTGGAAACACCATATATTTT
CDR3aa: CASSRQGGAGNTIYF
abundance: NA
d_gene: NA
j_gene: TRBJ1-3
v_gene: TRBV27

CDR3nt: TGCGCCAGCAGCTACGGGCCTCAAGATGGGGGAAAACTGTTTTTT
CDR3aa: CASSYGPQDGGKLFF
abundance: few
d_gene: NA
j_gene: TRBJ1-4
v_gene: TRBV5-1

CDR3nt: TGTGCCAGCAGCCAAGGCGCGGTCTATGGCTACACCTTC
CDR3aa: CASSQGAVYGYTF
abundance: NA
d_gene: NA
j_gene: TRBJ1-2
v_gene: TRBV4-2

CDR3nt: TGCGCCAGCAGCTTGGAGGCCAGGGGGCAGGGAACGCAGTATTTT
CDR3aa: CASSLEARGQGTQYF
abundance: NA
d_gene: TRBD1
j_gene: TRBJ2-3
v_gene: TRBV5-1

CDR3nt: TGCGCCAGCAGCCAATTACAGCAGACCTTAGCTTTCTTT
CDR3aa: CASSQLQQTLAFF
abundance: few
d_gene: NA
j_gene: TRBJ1-1
v_gene: TRBV4-1

CDR3nt: TGTGCCAGCAGTTACTCGGAAGGTGAGCAGTTCTTC
CDR3aa: CASSYSEGEQFF
abundance: few
d_gene: NA
j_gene: TRBJ2-1
v_gene: TRBV6-5

CDR3nt: TGTGCCAGCAGCTTGGAGGACAGCGGGACCCAGTACTTC
CDR3aa: CASSLEDSGTQYF
abundance: NA
d_gene: NA
j_gene: TRBJ2-5
v_gene: TRBV5-5

CDR3nt: TGTGCCAGCACCGCAATGACAGGGGCCTACGAGCAGTACTTC
CDR3aa: CASTAMTGAYEQYF
abundance: NA
d_gene: TRBD1
j_gene: TRBJ2-7
v_gene: TRBV7-6

CDR3nt: TGTGCCAGCAGTTACTCGATTAACTATGGCTACACCTTC
CDR3aa: CASSYSINYGYTF
abundance: NA
d_gene: NA
j_gene: TRBJ1-2
v_gene: TRBV6-5

CDR3nt: TGCGCCAGCAGCTTGGGAGGGCCGGGGGGCTATGGCTACACCTTC
CDR3aa: CASSLGGPGGYGYTF
abundance: NA
d_gene: NA
j_gene: TRBJ1-2
v_gene: TRBV5-1

CDR3nt: TGTGCCTGGAGCCGGGCGGAAAACACTGAAGCTTTCTTT
CDR3aa: CAWSRAENTEAFF
abundance: NA
d_gene: NA
j_gene: TRBJ1-1
v_gene: TRBV30

CDR3nt: TGCGCCAGCAGCCTAAGTACAGATACGCAGTATTTT
CDR3aa: CASSLSTDTQYF
abundance: NA
d_gene: NA
j_gene: TRBJ2-3
v_gene: TRBV5-1

CDR3nt: TGTGCCAGCGAATGGGGGGGGAACACTGAAGCTTTCTTT
CDR3aa: CASEWGGNTEAFF
abundance: NA
d_gene: NA
j_gene: TRBJ1-1
v_gene: TRBV2